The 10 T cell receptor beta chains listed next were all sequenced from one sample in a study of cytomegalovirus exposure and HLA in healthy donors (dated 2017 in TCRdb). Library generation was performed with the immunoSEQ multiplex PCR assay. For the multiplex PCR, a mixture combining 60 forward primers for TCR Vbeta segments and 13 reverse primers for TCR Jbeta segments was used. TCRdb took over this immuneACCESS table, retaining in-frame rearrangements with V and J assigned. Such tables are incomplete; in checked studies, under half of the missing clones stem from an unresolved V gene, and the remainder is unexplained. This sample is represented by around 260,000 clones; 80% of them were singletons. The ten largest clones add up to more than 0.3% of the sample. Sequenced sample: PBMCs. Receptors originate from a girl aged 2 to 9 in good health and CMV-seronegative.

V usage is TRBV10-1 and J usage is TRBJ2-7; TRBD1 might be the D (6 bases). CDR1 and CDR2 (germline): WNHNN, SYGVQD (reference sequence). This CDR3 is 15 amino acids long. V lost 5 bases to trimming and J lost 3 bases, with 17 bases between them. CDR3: CASSSGTPGDYEQYF. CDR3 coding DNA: TGCGCCAGCAGTTCCGGGACACCAGGAGACTACGAGCAGTACTTC.

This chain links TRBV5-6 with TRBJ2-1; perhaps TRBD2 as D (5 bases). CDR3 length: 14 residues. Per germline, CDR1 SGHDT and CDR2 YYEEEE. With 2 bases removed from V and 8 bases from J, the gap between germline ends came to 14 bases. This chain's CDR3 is CASSFGVLGDEQFF. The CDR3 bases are TGTGCCAGCAGCTTCGGGGTCTTAGGCGATGAGCAGTTCTTC. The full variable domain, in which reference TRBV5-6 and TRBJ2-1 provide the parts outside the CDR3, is DAGVTQSPTHLIKTRGQQVTLRCSPKSGHDTVSWYQQALGQGPQFIFQYYEEEERQRGNFPDRFSGHQFPNYSSELNVNALLLGDSALYLCASSFGVLGDEQFFGPGTRLTVL.

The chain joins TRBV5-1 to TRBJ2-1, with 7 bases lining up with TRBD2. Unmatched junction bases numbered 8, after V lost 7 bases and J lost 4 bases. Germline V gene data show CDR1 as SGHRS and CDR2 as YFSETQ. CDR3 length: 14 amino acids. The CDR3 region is CASESGDGYNEQFF. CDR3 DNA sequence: TGCGCCAGCGAGAGCGGGGACGGATACAATGAGCAGTTCTTC.

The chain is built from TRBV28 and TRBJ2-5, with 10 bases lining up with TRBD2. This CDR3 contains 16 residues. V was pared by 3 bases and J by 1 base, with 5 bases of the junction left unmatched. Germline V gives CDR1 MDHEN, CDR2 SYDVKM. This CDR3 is CASSFSGGTLQETQYF. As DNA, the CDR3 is TGTGCCAGCAGTTTTAGCGGGGGGACCCTCCAAGAGACCCAGTACTTC.

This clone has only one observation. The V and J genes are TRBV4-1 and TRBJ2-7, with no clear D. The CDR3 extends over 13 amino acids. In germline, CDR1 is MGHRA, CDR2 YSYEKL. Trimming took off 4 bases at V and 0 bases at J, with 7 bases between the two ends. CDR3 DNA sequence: TGCGCCAGCAGCCTAGACTCCTCCTACGAGCAGTACTTC. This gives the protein CASSLDSSYEQYF.

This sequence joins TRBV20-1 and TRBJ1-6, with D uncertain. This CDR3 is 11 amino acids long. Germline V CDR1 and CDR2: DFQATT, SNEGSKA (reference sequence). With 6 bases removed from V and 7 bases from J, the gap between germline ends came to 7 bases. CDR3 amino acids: CSAVTNSPLHF. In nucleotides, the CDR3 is TGCAGTGCGGTTACAAATTCACCCCTCCACTTT.

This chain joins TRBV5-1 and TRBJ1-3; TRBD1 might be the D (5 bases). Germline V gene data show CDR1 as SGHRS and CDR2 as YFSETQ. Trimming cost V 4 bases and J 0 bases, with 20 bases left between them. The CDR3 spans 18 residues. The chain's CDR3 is CASSPMQGAKSSGNTIYF. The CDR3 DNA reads TGCGCCAGCAGCCCGATGCAGGGCGCGAAGAGCTCTGGAAACACCATATATTTT.

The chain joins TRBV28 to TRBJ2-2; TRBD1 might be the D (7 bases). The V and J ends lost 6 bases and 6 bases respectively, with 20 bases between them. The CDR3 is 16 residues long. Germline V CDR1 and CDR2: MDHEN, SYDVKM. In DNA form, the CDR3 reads TGTGCCAGCAGCCCCGACAGGGCAGTAGCGGCCGGGGAGCTGTTTTTT. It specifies CASSPDRAVAAGELFF.

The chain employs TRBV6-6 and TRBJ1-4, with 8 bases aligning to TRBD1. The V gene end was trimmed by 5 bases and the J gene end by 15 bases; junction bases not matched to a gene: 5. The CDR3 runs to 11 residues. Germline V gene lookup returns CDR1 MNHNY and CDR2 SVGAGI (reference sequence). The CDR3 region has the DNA TGTGCCAGCAGTGAGACAGGGGTGTTGTTTTTT. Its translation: CASSETGVLFF.

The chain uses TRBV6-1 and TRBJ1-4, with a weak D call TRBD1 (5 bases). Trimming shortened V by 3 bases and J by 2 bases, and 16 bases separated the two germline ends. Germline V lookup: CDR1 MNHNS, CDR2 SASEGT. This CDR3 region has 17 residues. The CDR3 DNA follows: TGTGCCAGCAGTGAGAGAAGGGGTGTTGGGACTAATGAAAAACTGTTTTTT. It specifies CASSERRGVGTNEKLFF.